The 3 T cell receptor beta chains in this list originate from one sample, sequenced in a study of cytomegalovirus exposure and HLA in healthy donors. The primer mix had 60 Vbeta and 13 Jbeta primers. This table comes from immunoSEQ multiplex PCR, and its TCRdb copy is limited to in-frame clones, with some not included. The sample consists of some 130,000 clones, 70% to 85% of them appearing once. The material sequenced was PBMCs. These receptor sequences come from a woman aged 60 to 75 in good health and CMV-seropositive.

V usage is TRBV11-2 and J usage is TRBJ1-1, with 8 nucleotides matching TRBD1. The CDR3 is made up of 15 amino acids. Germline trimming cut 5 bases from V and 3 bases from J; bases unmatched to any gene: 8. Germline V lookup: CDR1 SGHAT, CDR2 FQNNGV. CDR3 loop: CASSADRGWDTEAFF. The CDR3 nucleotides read TGTGCCAGCAGCGCCGACAGGGGTTGGGACACTGAAGCTTTCTTT.

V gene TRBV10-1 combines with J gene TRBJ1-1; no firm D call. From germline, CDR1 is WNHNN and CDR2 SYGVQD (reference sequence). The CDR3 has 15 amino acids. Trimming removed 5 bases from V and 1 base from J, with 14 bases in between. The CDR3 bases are TGCGCCAGCAGTTTGTCCGGGGAACCGAACACTGAAGCTTTCTTT. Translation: CASSLSGEPNTEAFF.

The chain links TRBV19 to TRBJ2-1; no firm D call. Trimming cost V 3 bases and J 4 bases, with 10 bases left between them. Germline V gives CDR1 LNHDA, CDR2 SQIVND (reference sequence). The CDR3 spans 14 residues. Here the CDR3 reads CASSIRGSYNEQFF. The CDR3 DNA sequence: TGTGCCAGTAGTATTCGCGGTAGTTACAATGAGCAGTTCTTC.